The rows below give T cell receptor beta chains drawn from one sample of a study of early T cells in non-severe SARS-CoV-2 infection. TCRdb analysed the 5' RACE reads with MiXCR anew, one entry per CDR3 protein. The table has about 28,000 distinct CDR3 sequences, approximately 6.6% seen once. Sequencing was performed on whole blood, taken at baseline. Receptors originate from an adult who was a healthcare worker with PCR-confirmed SARS-CoV-2 infection or an uninfected control (not recorded which). Both conserved end residues are part of each CDR3. A D gene is named only where the DNA matches it firmly. Some rows have no size entry. The others give once, few or many, or a class for an expanded clone.

v_gene,j_gene,d_gene,abundance,CDR3nt,CDR3aa
TRBV6-5,TRBJ2-1,NA,many,TGTGCCAGCAGTCCTACTGGTAGTTTCCATGAGCAGTTCTTC,CASSPTGSFHEQFF
TRBV5-1,TRBJ2-1,TRBD1,many,TGCGCCAGCAGCATCCTAGGACAGGGGGCGTACAATGAGCAGTTCTTC,CASSILGQGAYNEQFF
TRBV7-9,TRBJ2-7,TRBD1,many,TGTGCCAGCAGGTCGCAGGGGGACTCCTACGAGCAGTACTTC,CASRSQGDSYEQYF
TRBV11-2,TRBJ2-1,NA,few,TGTGCCAGCAGCTTCCCGCGGAGCTCCTACAATGAGCAGTTCTTC,CASSFPRSSYNEQFF
TRBV20-1,TRBJ2-5,TRBD1,many,TGCAGTGCTAGGGTCGGACAGGGCCTACAGACCCAGTACTTC,CSARVGQGLQTQYF
TRBV7-2,TRBJ2-5,NA,many,TGTGCCAGCAGCATCCAGGGGAAAGAGACCCAGTACTTC,CASSIQGKETQYF
TRBV28,TRBJ2-1,NA,many,TGTGCCAGCAGTTTCAACAGGGTCAATGAGCAGTTCTTC,CASSFNRVNEQFF
TRBV2,TRBJ2-1,NA,many,TGTGCCAGCATGACGATTAAGGCGGCGGTTTCCTACAATGAGCAGTTCTTC,CASMTIKAAVSYNEQFF
TRBV6-4,TRBJ2-5,NA,few,TGTGCCAGCAGCCGGGACCGAGGAGAGACCCAGTACTTC,CASSRDRGETQYF
TRBV10-3,TRBJ1-3,TRBD1,NA,TGTGCCATCACTTTGGACAGGACGGTCACCATATATTTT,CAITLDRTVTIYF
TRBV7-3,TRBJ2-2,NA,many,TGTGCCAGCAGCTTACAGCGGGCCGGGGAGCTGTTTTTT,CASSLQRAGELFF
TRBV6-1,TRBJ1-2,TRBD1,many,TGTGCCAGCAGTCTCGCCGGGGGGGGACAGGCCTATGGCTACACCTTC,CASSLAGGGQAYGYTF
TRBV2,TRBJ1-1,NA,many,TGTGCCAGCCGAGGGGCCCGGAACACTGAAGCTTTCTTT,CASRGARNTEAFF
TRBV5-5,TRBJ2-7,TRBD1,many,TGTGCCAGCAGCTACGGGACAGTGGACTACGAGCAGTACTTC,CASSYGTVDYEQYF
TRBV14,TRBJ2-7,NA,many,TGTGCCAGCAGCCAAGGAACAGGGTCTAGGCCCTACGAGCAGTACTTC,CASSQGTGSRPYEQYF
TRBV20-1,TRBJ2-5,TRBD2,NA,TGCGGTGCTACGGGACTAGCGGGGTTCGAGACCCAGTACTTC,CGATGLAGFETQYF
TRBV20-1,TRBJ1-5,NA,many,TGCAGTGCACCGACAGGATCTAGCAATCAGCCCCAGCATTTT,CSAPTGSSNQPQHF